The source of this T cell receptor beta chain is a study of blood T cell repertoires in COVID-19. Turning to the study itself: There were acute and convalescent COVID-19 samples, and they came from the United States, Italy and Spain. PBMCs, B-cell-depleted T cells, or T cells provided the cDNA or gDNA that made up the material.

The CDR3 loop spans 16 amino acids. CDR1 is KGHDR and CDR2 is SFDVKD in the germline V gene. Losses at the gene ends were 5 bases for V and 7 bases for J; bases not matched to a gene: 10. Some clones are missing from TCRdb's copy, which holds only in-frame ones; the method was immunoSEQ multiplex PCR. The data hold 200,000 to 300,000 clones, with nearly 90% observed a single time. The chain carries TRBV24-1 and TRBJ2-1, with 10 bases lining up with TRBD1. The sequenced sample was peripheral blood. This TCR derives from a woman aged 30 to 39 with acute or convalescent COVID-19. The CDR3 spells CATSATGTGVQNEQFF. The CDR3 bases are TGTGCCACCAGTGCCACCGGGACAGGGGTCCAGAATGAGCAGTTCTTC.